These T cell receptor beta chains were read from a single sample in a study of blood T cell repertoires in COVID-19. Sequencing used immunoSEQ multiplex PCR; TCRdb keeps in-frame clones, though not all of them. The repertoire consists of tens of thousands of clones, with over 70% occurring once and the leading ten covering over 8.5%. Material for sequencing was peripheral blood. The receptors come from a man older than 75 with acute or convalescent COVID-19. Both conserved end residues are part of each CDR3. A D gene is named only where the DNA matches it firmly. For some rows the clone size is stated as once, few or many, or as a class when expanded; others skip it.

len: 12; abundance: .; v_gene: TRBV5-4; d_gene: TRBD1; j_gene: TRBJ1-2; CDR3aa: CASSVDRGGYTF; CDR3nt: TGTGCCAGCAGCGTAGACAGGGGTGGCTACACCTTC
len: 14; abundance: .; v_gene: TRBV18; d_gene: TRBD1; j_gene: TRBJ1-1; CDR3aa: CASSQGALDTEAFF; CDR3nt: TGTGCCAGCTCACAGGGGGCATTGGACACTGAAGCTTTCTTT
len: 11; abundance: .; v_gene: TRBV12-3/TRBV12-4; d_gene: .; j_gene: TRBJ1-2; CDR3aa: CASSSNYGYTF; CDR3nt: TGTGCCAGCAGTTCGAACTATGGCTACACCTTC
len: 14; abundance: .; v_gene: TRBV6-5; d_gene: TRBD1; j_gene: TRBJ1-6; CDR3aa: CANRGTEYNSPLHF; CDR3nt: TGTGCCAACAGAGGGACAGAATATAATTCACCCCTCCACTTT
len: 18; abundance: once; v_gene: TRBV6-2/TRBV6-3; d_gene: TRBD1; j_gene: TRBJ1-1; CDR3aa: CASSDQTGAPKGRTEAFF; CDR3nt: TGTGCCAGCAGCGACCAGACAGGGGCCCCGAAAGGGAGGACTGAAGCTTTCTTT
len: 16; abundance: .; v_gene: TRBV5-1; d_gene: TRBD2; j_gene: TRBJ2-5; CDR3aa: CATHSGTSGGKETQYF; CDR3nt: TGCGCCACCCACTCCGGGACTAGCGGGGGAAAAGAGACCCAGTACTTC
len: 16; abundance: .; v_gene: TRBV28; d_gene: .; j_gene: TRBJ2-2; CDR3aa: CASRPSTEANTGELFF; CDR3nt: TGTGCCAGCAGACCTTCAACGGAGGCGAACACCGGGGAGCTGTTTTTT
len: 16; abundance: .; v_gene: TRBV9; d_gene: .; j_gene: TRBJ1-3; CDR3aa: CASSVGETGTGNTIYF; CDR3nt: TGTGCCAGCAGCGTAGGTGAGACAGGTACTGGAAACACCATATATTTT
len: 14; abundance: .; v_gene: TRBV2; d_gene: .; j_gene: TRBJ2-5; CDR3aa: CASSVSGQEKTQYF; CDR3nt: TGTGCCAGCAGTGTCAGCGGGCAGGAAAAGACCCAGTACTTC
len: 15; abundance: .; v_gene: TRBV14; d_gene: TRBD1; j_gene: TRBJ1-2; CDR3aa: CASSGPGTGGFGYTF; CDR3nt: TGTGCCAGCAGCGGCCCCGGGACAGGGGGTTTCGGCTACACCTTC
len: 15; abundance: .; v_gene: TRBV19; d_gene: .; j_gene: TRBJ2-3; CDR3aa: CASSIGPSIADTQYF; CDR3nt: TGTGCCAGTAGTATAGGGCCTAGCATTGCAGATACGCAGTATTTT
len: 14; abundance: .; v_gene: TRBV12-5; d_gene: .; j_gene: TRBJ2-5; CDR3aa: CASGPQGLKETQYF; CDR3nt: TGTGCTAGTGGCCCCCAGGGACTCAAAGAGACCCAGTACTTC
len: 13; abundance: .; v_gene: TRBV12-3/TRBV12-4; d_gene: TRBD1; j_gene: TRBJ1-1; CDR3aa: CASSQQGAVLAFF; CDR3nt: TGTGCCAGCAGTCAACAGGGGGCGGTGTTGGCTTTCTTT
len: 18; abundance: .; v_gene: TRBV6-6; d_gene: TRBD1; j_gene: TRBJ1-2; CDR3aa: CASSPGTGNSRANYGYTF; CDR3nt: TGTGCCAGCAGTCCCGGGACAGGGAATAGTCGGGCTAACTATGGCTACACCTTC
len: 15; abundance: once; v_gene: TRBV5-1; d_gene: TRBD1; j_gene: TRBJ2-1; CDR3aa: CASSLAPGQGDEQFF; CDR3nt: TGCGCCAGCAGCTTGGCCCCGGGCCAGGGGGATGAGCAGTTCTTC
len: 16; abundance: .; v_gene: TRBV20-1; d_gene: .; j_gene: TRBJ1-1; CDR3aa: CSASTPRGRANTEAFF; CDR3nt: TGCAGTGCTAGTACCCCACGGGGGAGGGCGAACACTGAAGCTTTCTTT
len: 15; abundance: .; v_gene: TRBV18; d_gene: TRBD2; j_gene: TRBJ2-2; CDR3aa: CASSLGLAALGELFF; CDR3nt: TGTGCCAGCTCACTAGGACTAGCGGCCTTGGGGGAGCTGTTTTTT
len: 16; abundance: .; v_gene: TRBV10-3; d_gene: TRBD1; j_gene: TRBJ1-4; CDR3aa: CAISDEWGQNNEKLFF; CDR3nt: TGTGCCATCAGTGACGAATGGGGACAGAATAATGAAAAACTGTTTTTT
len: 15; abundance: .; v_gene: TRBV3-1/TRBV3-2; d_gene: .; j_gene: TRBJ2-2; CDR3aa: CASSQGAGSAGELFF; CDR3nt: TGTGCCAGCAGCCAAGGGGCAGGTAGCGCCGGGGAGCTGTTTTTT
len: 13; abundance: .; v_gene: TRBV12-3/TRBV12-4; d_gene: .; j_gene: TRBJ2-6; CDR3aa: CASRYSGANVLTF; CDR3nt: TGTGCCAGCAGGTACTCTGGGGCCAACGTCCTGACTTTC
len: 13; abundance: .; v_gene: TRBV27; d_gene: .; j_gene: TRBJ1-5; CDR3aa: CASSRDRNQPQHF; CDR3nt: TGTGCCAGCAGCCGCGACAGGAATCAGCCCCAGCATTTT
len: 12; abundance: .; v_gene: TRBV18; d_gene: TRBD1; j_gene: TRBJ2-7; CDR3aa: CASSPTGSEQYF; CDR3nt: TGTGCCAGCTCACCGACAGGGAGCGAGCAGTACTTC
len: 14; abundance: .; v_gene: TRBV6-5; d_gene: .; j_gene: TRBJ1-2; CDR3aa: CASSYQDTPYGYTF; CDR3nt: TGTGCCAGCAGCTATCAGGACACTCCCTATGGCTACACCTTC
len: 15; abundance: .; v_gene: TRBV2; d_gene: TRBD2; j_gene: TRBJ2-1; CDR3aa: CASSEYSGTYNEQFF; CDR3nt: TGTGCCAGCAGTGAATATAGCGGGACCTACAATGAGCAGTTCTTC
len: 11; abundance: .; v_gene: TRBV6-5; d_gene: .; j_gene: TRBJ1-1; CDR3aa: CASSFYSEAFF; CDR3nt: TGTGCCAGCAGTTTTTACAGTGAAGCTTTCTTT
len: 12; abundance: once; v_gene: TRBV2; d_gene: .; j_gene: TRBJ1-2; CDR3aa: CASSPWAYGYTF; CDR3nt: TGTGCCAGCAGTCCCTGGGCCTATGGCTACACCTTC
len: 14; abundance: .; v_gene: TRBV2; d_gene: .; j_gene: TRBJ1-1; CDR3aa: CASSEQGGNTEAFF; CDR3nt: TGTGCCAGCAGTGAACAGGGAGGGAACACTGAAGCTTTCTTT
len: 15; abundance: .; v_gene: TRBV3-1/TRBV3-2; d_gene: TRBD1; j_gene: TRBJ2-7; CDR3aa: CASSLGTVSSYEQYF; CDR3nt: TGTGCCAGCAGCCTCGGGACAGTGAGCTCCTACGAGCAGTACTTC
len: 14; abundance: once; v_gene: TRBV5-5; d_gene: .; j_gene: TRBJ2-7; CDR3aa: CASSAWVGGYEQYF; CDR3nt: TGTGCCAGCAGCGCTTGGGTGGGGGGTTACGAGCAGTACTTC
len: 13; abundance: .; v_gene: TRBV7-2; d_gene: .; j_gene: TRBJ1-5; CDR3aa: CASSLVENQPQHF; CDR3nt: TGTGCCAGCAGCTTAGTCGAGAATCAGCCCCAGCATTTT
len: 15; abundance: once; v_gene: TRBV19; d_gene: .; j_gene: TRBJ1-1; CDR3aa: CASSIDRSGPAEAFF; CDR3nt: TGTGCCAGTAGTATAGATCGGTCAGGGCCCGCTGAAGCTTTCTTT
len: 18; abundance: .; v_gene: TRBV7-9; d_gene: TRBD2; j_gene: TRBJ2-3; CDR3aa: CASSLAPGLGMDTDTQYF; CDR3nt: TGTGCCAGCAGCTTAGCCCCGGGACTAGGGATGGACACAGATACGCAGTATTTT
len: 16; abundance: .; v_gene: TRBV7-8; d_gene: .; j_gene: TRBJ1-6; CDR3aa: CASSLAPGPFNSPLHF; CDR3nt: TGTGCCAGCAGCTTAGCGCCAGGTCCGTTTAATTCACCCCTCCACTTT
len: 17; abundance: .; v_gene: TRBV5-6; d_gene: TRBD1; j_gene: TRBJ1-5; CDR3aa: CASSSNGRGFSNQPQHF; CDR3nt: TGTGCCAGCAGCTCCAACGGCAGGGGGTTTAGCAATCAGCCCCAGCATTTT
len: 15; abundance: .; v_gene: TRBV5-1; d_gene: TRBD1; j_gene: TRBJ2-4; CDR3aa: CASSSVQGAQDIQYF; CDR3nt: TGCGCCAGCAGCTCCGTACAGGGGGCGCAGGACATTCAGTACTTC
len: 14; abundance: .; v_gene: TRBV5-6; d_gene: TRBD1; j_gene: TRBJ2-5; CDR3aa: CASSWGQGVETQYF; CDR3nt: TGTGCCAGCAGCTGGGGACAGGGAGTGGAGACCCAGTACTTC
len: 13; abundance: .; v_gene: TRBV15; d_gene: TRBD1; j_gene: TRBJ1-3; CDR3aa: CATSDRAGNTIYF; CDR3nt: TGTGCCACCAGCGACAGGGCTGGAAACACCATATATTTT
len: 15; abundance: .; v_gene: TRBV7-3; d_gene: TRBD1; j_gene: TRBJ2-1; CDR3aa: CASSPGQGLYNEQFF; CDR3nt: TGTGCCAGCAGCCCGGGACAGGGGCTATACAATGAGCAGTTCTTC
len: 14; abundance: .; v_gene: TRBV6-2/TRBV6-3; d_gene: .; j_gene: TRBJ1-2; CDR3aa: CASSSAGGYYGYTF; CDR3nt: TGTGCCAGCAGTTCCGCGGGGGGGTACTATGGCTACACCTTC
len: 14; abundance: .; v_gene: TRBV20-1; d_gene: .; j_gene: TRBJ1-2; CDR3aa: CSASPPGDIYGYTF; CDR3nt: TGCAGTGCTAGTCCCCCAGGGGATATCTATGGCTACACCTTC
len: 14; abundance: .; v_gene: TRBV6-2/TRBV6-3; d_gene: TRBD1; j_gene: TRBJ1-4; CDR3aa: CASSDGQGYEKLFF; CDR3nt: TGTGCCAGCAGCGACGGACAGGGCTACGAAAAACTGTTTTTT
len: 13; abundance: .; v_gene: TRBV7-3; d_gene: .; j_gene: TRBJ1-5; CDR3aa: CASSLDRNQPQHF; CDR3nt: TGTGCCAGCAGCTTAGACAGGAATCAGCCCCAGCATTTT
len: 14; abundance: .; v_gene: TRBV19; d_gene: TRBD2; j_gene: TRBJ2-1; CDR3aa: CASSRLAGSSEQFF; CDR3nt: TGTGCCAGTAGCCGACTAGCCGGTTCCTCTGAGCAGTTCTTC
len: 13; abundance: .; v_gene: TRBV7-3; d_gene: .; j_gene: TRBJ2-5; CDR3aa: CASSRTVEETQYF; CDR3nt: TGTGCCAGCAGCCGGACAGTGGAAGAGACCCAGTACTTC
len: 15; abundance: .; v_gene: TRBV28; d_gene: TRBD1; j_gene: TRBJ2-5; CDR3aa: CASSHDRGHTETQYF; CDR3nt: TGTGCCAGCAGTCATGACAGGGGGCATACGGAGACCCAGTACTTC
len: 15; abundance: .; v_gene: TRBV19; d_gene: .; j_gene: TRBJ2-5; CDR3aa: CASSTRRVGQETQYF; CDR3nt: TGTGCCAGTAGTACCCGCAGGGTAGGTCAAGAGACCCAGTACTTC
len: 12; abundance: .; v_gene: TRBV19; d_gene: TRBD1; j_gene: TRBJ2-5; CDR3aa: CASSNDRELQYF; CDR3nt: TGTGCCAGTAGTAACGACAGGGAGCTCCAGTACTTC
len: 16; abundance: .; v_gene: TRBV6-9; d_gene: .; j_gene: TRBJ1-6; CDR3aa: CASSYRTEIYNSPLHF; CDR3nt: TGTGCCAGCAGTTACAGGACAGAGATCTATAATTCACCCCTCCACTTT
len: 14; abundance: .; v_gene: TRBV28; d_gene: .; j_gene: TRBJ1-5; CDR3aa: CASSLLGREQPQHF; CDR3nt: TGTGCCAGCAGTTTATTGGGCAGGGAACAGCCCCAGCATTTT
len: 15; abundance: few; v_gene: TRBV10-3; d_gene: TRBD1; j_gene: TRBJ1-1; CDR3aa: CAISESTGKNTEAFF; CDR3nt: TGTGCCATCAGTGAGTCGACAGGGAAGAACACTGAAGCTTTCTTT
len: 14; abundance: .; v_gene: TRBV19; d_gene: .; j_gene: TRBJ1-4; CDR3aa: CASSASRAGEKLFF; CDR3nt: TGTGCCAGTAGTGCCAGCAGGGCTGGGGAAAAACTGTTTTTT
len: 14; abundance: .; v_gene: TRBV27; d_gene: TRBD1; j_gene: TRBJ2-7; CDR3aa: CASSVTGSSYEQYF; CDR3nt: TGTGCCAGCAGTGTGACAGGGAGCTCCTACGAGCAGTACTTC
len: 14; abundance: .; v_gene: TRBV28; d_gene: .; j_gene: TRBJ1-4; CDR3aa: CASSLPTTNEKLFF; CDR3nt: TGTGCCAGCAGTCTACCCACTACTAATGAAAAACTGTTTTTT